One sample yielded the 22 T cell receptor beta chains listed below, sequenced in a study of T cell responses to AZD1222 COVID-19 vaccine. The protocol was immunoSEQ multiplex PCR, while the TCRdb copy is restricted to in-frame clones and leaves out a portion. This sample has around 150,000 clones, with roughly nine tenths found just once. The starting material was peripheral blood, obtained 28 days after the second AZD1222 dose. The receptor source for this set is an adult who received the AZD1222 COVID-19 vaccine.

The V call is TRBV11-2, the J call TRBJ2-1; D is unclear. V was cut by 2 bases and J by 2 bases, with 4 bases left in between. CDR1 is SGHAT and CDR2 is FQNNGV in the germline V gene. The length of the CDR3 is 13 residues. CDR3 loop: CASSLLTYNEQFF. The CDR3 DNA is TGTGCCAGCAGCTTACTCACCTACAATGAGCAGTTCTTC.

This chain connects TRBV7-2 to TRBJ1-5; D unclear. The CDR3 runs to 13 residues. The germline gives CDR1 SGHTA, CDR2 FQGNSA. Deletions cut 0 bases from V and 4 bases from J, with 4 bases between. As DNA, the CDR3 is TGTGCCAGCAGCTTAGCGAGTAATCAGCCCCAGCATTTT. It is translated as CASSLASNQPQHF.

The J gene is TRBJ1-5, the V gene TRBV18; a weak D match, TRBD1 (6 bases). V dropped 6 bases and J dropped 3 bases, with 9 bases sitting between them. Germline V gene sequence: CDR1 KGHSH, CDR2 LQKENI. The CDR3 has 13 amino acids. In DNA, the CDR3 is TGTGCCAGCTCCCCAGGGGCCAATCAGCCCCAGCATTTT. It encodes CASSPGANQPQHF.

This clone was picked up one time. The chain recombines TRBV7-3 with TRBJ1-2; D is uncertain. Trimming left V 5 bases short and J 6 bases short, with 19 bases between. In germline, CDR1 is SGHTA, CDR2 FQGTGA. The CDR3 is 15 amino acids. The CDR3 sequence is CASSNTVTLYDGYTF. The CDR3 region has the DNA TGTGCCAGCAGCAACACCGTTACCCTTTATGATGGCTACACCTTC. The variable domain in full, completed from reference TRBV7-3 and TRBJ1-2, reads GAGVSQTPSNKVTEKGKYVELRCDPISGHTALYWYRQSLGQGPEFLIYFQGTGAADDSGLPNDRFFAVRPEGSVSTLKIQRTERGDSAVYLCASSNTVTLYDGYTFGSGTRLTVV.

The genes are TRBV27 and TRBJ2-3; 11 bases match TRBD2. The V gene end was trimmed by 2 bases and the J gene end by 2 bases; junction bases not matched to a gene: 6. The germline CDR1 and CDR2 sequences are MNHEY and SMNVEV (reference sequence). This CDR3 has 17 residues. The CDR3 DNA reads as TGTGCCAGCAGTTTAGGGCTAGCGGGAGGTTTCACAGATACGCAGTATTTT. Amino acid sequence: CASSLGLAGGFTDTQYF.

V usage is TRBV6-5 and J usage is TRBJ1-2; tentatively, D is TRBD1 (6 bases). CDR3 length: 13 residues. Trimming removed 11 bases from V and 3 bases from J, with 16 bases in between. Germline assignment: CDR1 MNHEY and CDR2 SVGAGI. The CDR3 region is CAVGTGNHYGYTF. The CDR3 DNA reads TGTGCCGTAGGCACAGGGAATCACTATGGCTACACCTTC.

The chain is built from TRBV4-1 and TRBJ2-7, with 9 bases matching TRBD2. The CDR3 totals 15 residues. The germline CDR1 and CDR2 sequences are MGHRA and YSYEKL. V trimming: 4 bases; J trimming: 7 bases; junction bases outside the gene matches: 11. This chain's CDR3 is CASSRRLAGAREQYF. In nucleotides, the CDR3 is TGCGCCAGCAGCCGGAGATTAGCGGGGGCTAGGGAGCAGTACTTC.

The gene calls are TRBV4-1 and TRBJ1-4, with D unclear. Trimming left V 1 base short and J 8 bases short, with 8 bases between. The CDR3 has 13 amino acids. Looked up from germline, CDR1 is MGHRA and CDR2 is YSYEKL. The DNA for the CDR3 is TGCGCCAGCAGCCAAGTTGGCCTCGAAAAACTGTTTTTT. Protein: CASSQVGLEKLFF.

V gene TRBV7-9 combines with J gene TRBJ1-1; weak D call: TRBD1 (5 bases). The CDR3 extends over 13 amino acids. Germline V lookup: CDR1 SEHNR, CDR2 FQNEAQ (reference sequence). V was clipped by 7 bases and J by 1 base, with 10 bases between them. The CDR3 nucleotides are TGTGCCAGCAACGACGGGGGGAACACTGAAGCTTTCTTT. Encoded protein: CASNDGGNTEAFF.

This chain connects TRBV5-4 to TRBJ1-6, with D possibly TRBD1 on 6 matching bases. The germline CDR1 and CDR2 sequences are SGHNT and YYREEE (reference sequence). V lost 3 bases to trimming and J lost 5 bases, with 12 bases between them. This CDR3 spans 15 amino acids. CDR3 in DNA: TGTGCCAGCAGCTCCGGACAGCGCCATAATTCACCCCTCCACTTT. Amino acids: CASSSGQRHNSPLHF.

DNA of the CDR3: TGTGCCAGCAGGGCAGGGGGGAGCTCTGGAAACACCATATATTTT. Translating gives CASRAGGSSGNTIYF. The rearrangement joins TRBV6-5 to TRBJ1-3, with 7 bases fitting TRBD1. From germline, CDR1 is MNHEY and CDR2 SVGAGI. The V and J ends lost 6 bases and 0 bases, in that order; junction bases with no gene match: 5. The CDR3 spans 15 residues.

The chain recombines TRBV7-9 with TRBJ1-4, with a weak D call TRBD1 (5 bases). The V and J ends lost 4 bases and 7 bases respectively, with 16 bases between them. This CDR3 is 15 amino acids long. CDR1 is SEHNR, CDR2 FQNEAQ, per germline (reference sequence). CDR3: CASSSGRGSSEKLFF. The DNA of the CDR3 is TGTGCCAGCAGCTCGGGGCGGGGCTCGAGTGAAAAACTGTTTTTT.

This chain connects TRBV5-1 to TRBJ1-1; D unclear. In germline, CDR1 is SGHRS, CDR2 YFSETQ. The germline V and J ends were trimmed by 4 bases and 0 bases, with 19 bases remaining between them. This CDR3 has 17 amino acids. The CDR3, as DNA: TGCGCCAGCAGCGCGGCCGGGCCAGGCGAAATGAACACTGAAGCTTTCTTT. This codes for CASSAAGPGEMNTEAFF. The full variable domain, rest sourced from reference TRBV5-1 and TRBJ1-1, is KAGVTQTPRYLIKTRGQQVTLSCSPISGHRSVSWYQQTPGQGLQFLFEYFSETQRNKGNFPGRFSGRQFSNSRSEMNVSTLELGDSALYLCASSAAGPGEMNTEAFFGQGTRLTVV.

This clone has only a few counts. This sequence joins TRBV27 and TRBJ1-3, with D possibly matching TRBD1 (6 bases). This CDR3 contains 16 residues. Germline V lookup: CDR1 MNHEY, CDR2 SMNVEV (reference sequence). V lost 3 bases and J lost 0, with 12 bases in between. Written as DNA, the CDR3 is TGTGCCAGCAGTTTTTCGGGACACCTCTCTGGAAACACCATATATTTT. It encodes CASSFSGHLSGNTIYF.

This sequence joins TRBV11-2 and TRBJ1-4; tentatively, D is TRBD1 (6 bases). V gave up 5 bases and J gave up 13 bases, with 26 bases separating them. CDR3 length: 16 residues. Germline CDR1 reads SGHAT; CDR2 reads FQNNGV. CDR3 bases: TGTGCCAGCAGCCCCCTCCCCCGGCAGGGGATACTCGGACTGTTTTTT. Amino acid sequence: CASSPLPRQGILGLFF.

J is TRBJ2-7 and V is TRBV7-2; tentatively, D is TRBD1 or TRBD2 (5 bases each). V shed 3 bases and J shed 0 bases, with 12 bases lying between them. Germline V CDR1 and CDR2: SGHTA, FQGNSA. This CDR3 comprises 15 residues. As DNA, the CDR3 is TGTGCCAGCAGCTTGAACGGGGCAAGCTCCTACGAGCAGTACTTC. This encodes CASSLNGASSYEQYF.

V usage is TRBV2 and J usage is TRBJ1-1; D unresolved. Germline CDR1 and CDR2: SNHLY and FYNNEI. The CDR3 totals 14 residues. The V and J ends lost 7 bases and 0 bases respectively, with 12 bases between them. The CDR3 spells CASILRALNTEAFF. The CDR3 nucleotides are TGTGCCAGCATCCTACGGGCCTTGAACACTGAAGCTTTCTTT.

The chain couples TRBV5-4 to TRBJ2-3; D gene uncertain. V shed 0 bases and J shed 7 bases, with 18 bases lying between them. This CDR3 spans 16 amino acids. Germline values: CDR1 SGHNT, CDR2 YYREEE (reference sequence). For the CDR3, the DNA is TGTGCCAGCAGCTTGGGATCTTCGTCCTACGGTTATACGCAGTATTTT. Protein: CASSLGSSSYGYTQYF.

The chain couples TRBV7-2 to TRBJ2-1, with 8 nucleotides matching TRBD2. Per the germline V gene, CDR1 is SGHTA and CDR2 is FQGNSA. J was trimmed by 5 bases and V by 2 bases; bases with no gene match: 5. The CDR3 is 15 amino acids. CDR3: CASSLRASGHNEQFF. DNA of the CDR3: TGTGCCAGCAGCTTACGGGCTAGCGGGCACAATGAGCAGTTCTTC.

The chain carries TRBV19 and TRBJ2-3, with D unclear. Germline V gene data show CDR1 as LNHDA and CDR2 as SQIVND (reference sequence). This CDR3 comprises 13 residues. V was cut by 7 bases and J by 4 bases, with 12 bases left in between. The CDR3 reads CASNELGSDTQYF. CDR3 DNA: TGTGCCAGTAACGAGTTAGGGTCAGATACGCAGTATTTT.

The rearrangement uses TRBV7-9 and TRBJ1-1; D ambiguous. The CDR3 is 12 amino acids. Deletions cut 3 bases from V and 6 bases from J, with 8 bases between. The germline CDR1 and CDR2 sequences are SEHNR and FQNEAQ (reference sequence). The CDR3 DNA is TGTGCCAGCAGCTTGGCGGCGTCTGAAGCTTTCTTT. It translates to CASSLAASEAFF.

J is TRBJ2-3 and V is TRBV21-1; the tabulated D call, TRBD2, remains unverified against the DNA. TRBV21-1 is shown as a pseudogene. This CDR3 has 18 amino acids. CDR3 in amino acids: CASSKNGRRAGLGDTQYF. CDR3 nucleotide sequence: TGTGCCAGCAGCAAAAACGGTAGAAGAGCGGGACTAGGAGATACGCAGTATTTT.